This TCR beta chain was captured in a study of tissue T cells after allogeneic stem cell transplantation. Method: immunoSEQ multiplex PCR; TCRdb's copy keeps in-frame clones and lacks some. The data contain some 10,000 clones, 65% of them seen just once; the ten biggest clones take up roughly 24%. The CDR3 consists of 14 residues. CDR1 SGHTA and CDR2 FQGNSA come from the germline V gene. Trimming cost V 6 bases and J 9 bases; bases outside gene matches: 6. The receptor comes from a male donor at least 60 years old with lung cancer. The sample in question was tissue from the stomach, obtained at autopsy. This chain uses TRBV7-2 with TRBJ2-1; 12 nucleotides match TRBD2. In DNA, the CDR3 is TGTGCCAGCAGACTAGCGGGGGGCGCGCCTGAGCAGTTCTTC. It translates to CASRLAGGAPEQFF.